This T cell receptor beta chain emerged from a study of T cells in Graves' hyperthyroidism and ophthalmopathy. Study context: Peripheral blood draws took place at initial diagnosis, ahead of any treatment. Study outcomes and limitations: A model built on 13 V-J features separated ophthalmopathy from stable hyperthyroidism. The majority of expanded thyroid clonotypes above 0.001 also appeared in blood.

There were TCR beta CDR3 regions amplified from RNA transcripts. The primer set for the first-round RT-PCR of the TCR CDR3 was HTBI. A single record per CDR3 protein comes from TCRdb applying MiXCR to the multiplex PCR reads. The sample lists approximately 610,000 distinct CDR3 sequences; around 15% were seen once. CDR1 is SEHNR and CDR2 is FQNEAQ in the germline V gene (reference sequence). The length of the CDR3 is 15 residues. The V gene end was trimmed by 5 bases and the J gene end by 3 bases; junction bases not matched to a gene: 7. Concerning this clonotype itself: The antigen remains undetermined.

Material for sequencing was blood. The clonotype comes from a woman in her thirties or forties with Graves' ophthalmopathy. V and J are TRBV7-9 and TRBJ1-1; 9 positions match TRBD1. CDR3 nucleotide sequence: TGTGCCAGCAGCCAGGGACAGGGCTTCGACACTGAAGCTTTCTTT. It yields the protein CASSQGQGFDTEAFF.